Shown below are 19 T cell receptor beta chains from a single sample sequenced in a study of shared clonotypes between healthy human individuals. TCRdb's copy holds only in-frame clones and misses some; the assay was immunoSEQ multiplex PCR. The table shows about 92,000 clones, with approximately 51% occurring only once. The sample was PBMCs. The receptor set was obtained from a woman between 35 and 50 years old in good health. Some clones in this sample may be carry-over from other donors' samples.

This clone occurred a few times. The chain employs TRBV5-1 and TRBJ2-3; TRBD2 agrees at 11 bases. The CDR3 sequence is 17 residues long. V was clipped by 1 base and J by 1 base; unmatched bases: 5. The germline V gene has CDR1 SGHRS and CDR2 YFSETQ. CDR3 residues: CASSLSSGRPGTDTQYF. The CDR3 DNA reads TGCGCCAGCAGCTTGTCTAGCGGGAGGCCCGGCACAGATACGCAGTATTTT.

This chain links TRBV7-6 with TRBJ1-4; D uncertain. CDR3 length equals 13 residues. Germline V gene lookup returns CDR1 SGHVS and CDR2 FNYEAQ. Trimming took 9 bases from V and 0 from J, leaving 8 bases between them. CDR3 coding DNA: TGTGCCAGTCGGAGGTCAACTAATGAAAAACTGTTTTTT. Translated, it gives CASRRSTNEKLFF.

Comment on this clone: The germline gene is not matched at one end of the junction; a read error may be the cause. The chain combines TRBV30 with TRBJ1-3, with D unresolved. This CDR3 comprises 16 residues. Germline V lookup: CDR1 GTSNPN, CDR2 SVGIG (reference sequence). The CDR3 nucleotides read TGTGCCTGGAGTTTCGGCAGCAAAAACTCTGGAAACGCCATATATTTT. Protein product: CAWSFGSKNSGNAIYF.

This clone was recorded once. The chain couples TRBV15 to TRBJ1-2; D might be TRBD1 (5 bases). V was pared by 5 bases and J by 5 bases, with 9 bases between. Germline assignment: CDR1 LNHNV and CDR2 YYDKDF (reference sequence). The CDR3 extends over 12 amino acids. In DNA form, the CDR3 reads TGTGCCACCAGCCTAGACAGATATGGCTACACCTTC. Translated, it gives CATSLDRYGYTF. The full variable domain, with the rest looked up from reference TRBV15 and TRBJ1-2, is DAMVIQNPRYQVTQFGKPVTLSCSQTLNHNVMYWYQQKSSQAPKLLFHYYDKDFNNEADTPDNFQSRRPNTSFCFLDIRSPGLGDTAMYLCATSLDRYGYTFGSGTRLTVV.

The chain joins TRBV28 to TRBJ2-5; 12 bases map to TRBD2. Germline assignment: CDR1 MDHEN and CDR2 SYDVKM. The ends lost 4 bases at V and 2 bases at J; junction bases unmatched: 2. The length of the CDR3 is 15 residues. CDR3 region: CASSYGLAGQETQYF. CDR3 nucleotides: TGTGCCAGCAGTTATGGACTAGCGGGACAAGAGACCCAGTACTTC. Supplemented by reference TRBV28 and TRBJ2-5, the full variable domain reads DVKVTQSSRYLVKRTGEKVFLECVQDMDHENMFWYRQDPGLGLRLIYFSYDVKMKEKGDIPEGYSVSREKKERFSLILESASTNQTSMYLCASSYGLAGQETQYFGPGTRLLVL.

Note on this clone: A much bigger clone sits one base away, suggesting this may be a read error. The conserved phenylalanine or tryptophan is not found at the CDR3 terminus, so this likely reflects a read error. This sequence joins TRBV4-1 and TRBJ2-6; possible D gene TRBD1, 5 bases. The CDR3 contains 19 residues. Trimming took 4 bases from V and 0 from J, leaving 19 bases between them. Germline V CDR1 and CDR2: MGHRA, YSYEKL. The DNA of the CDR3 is TGCGCCAGCAGCCGAATAACGGCAGGACAACACTCTGGGGCCAACGTCCTGACTTCC. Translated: CASSRITAGQHSGANVLTS.

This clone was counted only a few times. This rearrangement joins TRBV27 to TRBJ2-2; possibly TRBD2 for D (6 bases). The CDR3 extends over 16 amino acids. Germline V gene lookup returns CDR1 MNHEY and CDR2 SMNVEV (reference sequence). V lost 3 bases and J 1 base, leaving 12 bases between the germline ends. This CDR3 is CASSFGGYVNTGELFF. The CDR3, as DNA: TGTGCCAGCAGTTTTGGGGGGTACGTGAACACCGGGGAGCTGTTTTTT.

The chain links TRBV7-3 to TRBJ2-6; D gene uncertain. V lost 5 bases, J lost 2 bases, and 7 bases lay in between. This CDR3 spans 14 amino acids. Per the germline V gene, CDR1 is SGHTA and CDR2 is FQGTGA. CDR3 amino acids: CASSLNPGANVLTF. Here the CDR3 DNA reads TGTGCCAGCAGCCTCAACCCTGGGGCCAACGTCCTGACTTTC.

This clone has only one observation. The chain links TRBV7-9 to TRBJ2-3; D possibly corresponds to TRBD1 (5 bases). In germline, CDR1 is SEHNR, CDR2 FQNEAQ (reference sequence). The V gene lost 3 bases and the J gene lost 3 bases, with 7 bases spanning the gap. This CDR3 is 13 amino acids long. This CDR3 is CASSFQGTDTQYF. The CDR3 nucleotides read TGTGCCAGCAGCTTTCAGGGAACAGATACGCAGTATTTT.

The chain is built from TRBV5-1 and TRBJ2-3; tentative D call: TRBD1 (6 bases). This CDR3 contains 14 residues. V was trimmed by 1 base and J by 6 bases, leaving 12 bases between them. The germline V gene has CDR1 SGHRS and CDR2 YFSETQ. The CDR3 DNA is TGCGCCAGCAGCTTGACAGGGTTTCGGGATACGCAGTATTTT. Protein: CASSLTGFRDTQYF.

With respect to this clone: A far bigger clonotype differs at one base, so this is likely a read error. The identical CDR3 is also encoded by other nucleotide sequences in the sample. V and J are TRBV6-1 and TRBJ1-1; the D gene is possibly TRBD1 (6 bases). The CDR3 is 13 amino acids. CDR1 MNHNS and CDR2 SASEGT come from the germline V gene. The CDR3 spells CASSVEGHTEAFF. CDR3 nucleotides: TGTGCCAGCAGTGTTGAGGGACACACTGAAGCTTTCTTC.

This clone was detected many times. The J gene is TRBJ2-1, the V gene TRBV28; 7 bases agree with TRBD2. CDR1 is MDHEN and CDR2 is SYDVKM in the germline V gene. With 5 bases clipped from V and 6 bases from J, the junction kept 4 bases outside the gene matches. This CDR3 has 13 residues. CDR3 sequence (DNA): TGTGCCAGCAGTCGCTCTAGCGGCAATGAGCAGTTCTTC. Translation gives CASSRSSGNEQFF.

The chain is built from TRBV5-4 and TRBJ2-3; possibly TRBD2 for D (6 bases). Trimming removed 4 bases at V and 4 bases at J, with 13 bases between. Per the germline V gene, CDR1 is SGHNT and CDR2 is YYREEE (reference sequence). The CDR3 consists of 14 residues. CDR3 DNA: TGTGCCAGCAGCCCGATCCGCGGGGCAGATACGCAGTATTTT. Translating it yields CASSPIRGADTQYF.

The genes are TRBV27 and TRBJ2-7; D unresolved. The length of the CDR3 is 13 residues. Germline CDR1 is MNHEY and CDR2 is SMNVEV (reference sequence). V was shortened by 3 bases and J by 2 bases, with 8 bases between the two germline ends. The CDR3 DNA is TGTGCCAGCAGTTTCCGGACGCCCTACGAGCAGTACTTC. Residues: CASSFRTPYEQYF.

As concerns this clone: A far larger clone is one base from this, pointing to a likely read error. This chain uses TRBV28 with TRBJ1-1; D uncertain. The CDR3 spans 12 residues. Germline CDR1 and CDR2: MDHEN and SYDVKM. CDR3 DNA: TGTGCCAGCGGTTTGGCGAACACTGAAGCTTTCTTT. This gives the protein CASGLANTEAFF.

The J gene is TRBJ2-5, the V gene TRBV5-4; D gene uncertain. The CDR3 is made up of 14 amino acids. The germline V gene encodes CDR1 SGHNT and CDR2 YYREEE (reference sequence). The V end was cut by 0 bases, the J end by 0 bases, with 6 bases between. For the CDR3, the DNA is TGTGCCAGCAGCTTGGGACGGGACCAAGAGACCCAGTACTTC. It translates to CASSLGRDQETQYF.

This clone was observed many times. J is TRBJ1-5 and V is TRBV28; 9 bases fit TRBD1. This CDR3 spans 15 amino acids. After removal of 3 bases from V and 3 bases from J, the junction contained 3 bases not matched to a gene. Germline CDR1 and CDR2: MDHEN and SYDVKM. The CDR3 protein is CASSFGDRDNQPQHF. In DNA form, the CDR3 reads TGTGCCAGCAGTTTTGGGGACAGGGACAATCAGCCCCAGCATTTT.

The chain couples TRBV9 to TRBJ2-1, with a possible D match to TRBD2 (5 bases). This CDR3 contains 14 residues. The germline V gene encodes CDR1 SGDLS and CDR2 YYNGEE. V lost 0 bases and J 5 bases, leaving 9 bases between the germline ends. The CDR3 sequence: CASSVGLANNEQFF. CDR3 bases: TGTGCCAGCAGCGTAGGGCTAGCTAACAATGAGCAGTTCTTC.

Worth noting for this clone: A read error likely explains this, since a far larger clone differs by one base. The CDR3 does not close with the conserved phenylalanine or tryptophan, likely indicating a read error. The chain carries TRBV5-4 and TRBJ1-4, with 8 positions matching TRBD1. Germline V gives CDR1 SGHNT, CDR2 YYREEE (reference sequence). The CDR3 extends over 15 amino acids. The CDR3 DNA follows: TGCGCCAGCAGCCCAACAGGGGGTTGGGATGAAAAACTGTTTCTT. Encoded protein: CASSPTGGWDEKLFL.